The TCR beta chain described here comes from a study of blood T cell repertoires in COVID-19. Assay used: immunoSEQ multiplex PCR; TCRdb lists only in-frame clones, some missing. The sample consists of about 370,000 clones, 90% of them appearing once. Germline CDR1 is SGHRS and CDR2 is YFSETQ. The V gene lost 3 bases and the J gene lost 0 bases, with 13 bases spanning the gap. The length of the CDR3 is 16 residues. The source material was peripheral blood. The TCR was taken from a man aged 18 to 29 with active or convalescent COVID-19. The V and J genes are TRBV5-1 and TRBJ2-1; TRBD1 might be the D (5 bases). The chain's CDR3 is CASSSQTDPSYNEQFF. As DNA, the CDR3 is TGCGCCAGCAGCTCCCAGACAGACCCCTCCTACAATGAGCAGTTCTTC.